This is a list of T cell receptor beta chains from one sample in a study of T cell changes during pregnancy in multiple sclerosis. Libraries were prepared by immunoSEQ multiplex PCR; TCRdb keeps only in-frame clonotypes and omits some of them. The sample records approximately 13,000 clones, roughly 88% being singletons. The material was CD8+ T cells from peripheral blood mononuclear cells, obtained after pregnancy. The receptors derive from a female donor in good health, enrolled as a control in a pregnancy study. The CDR3 runs from the conserved cysteine through the conserved F or W. A D gene is named only where the DNA matches it firmly. The listing skips clone size in some rows; elsewhere it reads once, few, many or a size class.

V	J	D	size	CDR3	DNA
TRBV28	TRBJ1-5	NA	NA	CASSTKGQLFIGGNQPQHF	TGTGCCAGCAGTACCAAAGGACAGCTCTTCATAGGGGGCAATCAGCCCCAGCATTTT
TRBV7-2	TRBJ1-2	NA	NA	CASSSPQNAIGAGGYTF	TGTGCCAGCAGCAGCCCCCAAAACGCCATAGGGGCGGGGGGCTACACCTTC
TRBV4-3	TRBJ2-1	TRBD2	NA	CASSQDLSSGTYNEQFF	TGCGCCAGCAGCCAAGATTTGAGTAGCGGGACCTACAATGAGCAGTTCTTC
TRBV6-4	TRBJ2-1	TRBD2	medium-sized	CASSGGGAYNEQFF	TGTGCCAGCAGTGGCGGGGGGGCCTACAATGAGCAGTTCTTC
TRBV6-4	TRBJ2-2	NA	medium-sized	CASSDTLEAGELFF	TGTGCCAGCAGTGACACGCTTGAGGCCGGGGAGCTGTTTTTT
TRBV25-1	TRBJ2-7	NA	NA	CASSDPGGTGYEQYF	TGTGCCAGCAGTGACCCCGGAGGGACGGGGTACGAGCAGTACTTC
TRBV7-9	TRBJ2-7	TRBD2	NA	CASSMRLADLSYEQYF	TGTGCCAGCAGCATGCGACTAGCGGACCTCTCCTACGAGCAGTACTTC
TRBV7-2	TRBJ1-5	NA	NA	CASSLYPGRGNQPQHF	TGTGCCAGCAGCTTATATCCAGGGAGGGGCAATCAGCCCCAGCATTTT
TRBV28	TRBJ2-7	NA	NA	CASSFFYEQYF	TGTGCCAGCAGTTTCTTCTACGAGCAGTACTTC
TRBV5-1	TRBJ2-7	NA	NA	CASGISQGPGEQYF	TGCGCCAGCGGCATCTCACAGGGTCCGGGCGAGCAGTACTTC
TRBV6-1	TRBJ2-5	TRBD2	NA	CASSELAGGPETQYF	TGTGCCAGCAGTGAACTAGCGGGAGGGCCAGAGACCCAGTACTTC
TRBV7-8	TRBJ1-6	NA	once	CASSTDSPSSPLHF	TGTGCCAGCAGCACGGACAGCCCAAGTTCACCCCTCCACTTT
TRBV7-9	TRBJ1-2	NA	NA	CASSLGAGRYTF	TGTGCCAGCAGCTTAGGAGCGGGACGTTACACCTTC
TRBV6-5	TRBJ1-4	NA	NA	CASSPLWAGDEKLFF	TGTGCCAGCAGCCCACTTTGGGCAGGGGACGAAAAACTGTTTTTT
TRBV28	TRBJ2-7	NA	NA	CASRKGVSYEQYF	TGTGCCAGCAGGAAGGGGGTCTCCTACGAGCAGTACTTC
TRBV7-9	TRBJ2-7	NA	NA	CASSLPPEGGSYEQYF	TGTGCCAGCAGTCTACCCCCTGAGGGAGGCTCCTACGAGCAGTACTTC
TRBV6-1	TRBJ2-7	TRBD2	few	CASSEASGSSYEQYF	TGTGCCAGCAGTGAAGCTAGCGGGAGCTCCTACGAGCAGTACTTC
TRBV29-1	TRBJ1-1	TRBD1	NA	CSVPGQYTEAFF	TGCAGCGTCCCGGGACAGTACACTGAAGCTTTCTTT
TRBV4-3	TRBJ2-1	TRBD2	once	CASSQKGGLAEVNEQFF	TGCGCCAGCAGCCAAAAGGGAGGACTAGCGGAGGTCAATGAGCAGTTCTTC
TRBV27	TRBJ1-6	TRBD1	NA	CASSLLADRASPLHF	TGTGCCAGCAGTTTATTAGCGGACAGGGCTTCACCCCTCCACTTT
TRBV7-9	TRBJ2-5	NA	NA	CASSLAAGKETQYF	TGTGCCAGCAGCTTAGCGGCAGGGAAGGAGACCCAGTACTTC
TRBV19	TRBJ2-7	NA	NA	CASSMLSGPYEQYF	TGTGCCAGTAGTATGTTGTCGGGTCCCTACGAGCAGTACTTC
TRBV19	TRBJ1-5	TRBD1	NA	CASSTALGQGWNQPQHF	TGTGCCAGTAGTACGGCGCTCGGACAGGGCTGGAATCAGCCCCAGCATTTT
TRBV7-9	TRBJ2-3	TRBD1	NA	CASSPRDRGRGDTQYF	TGTGCCAGCAGCCCGAGGGACAGGGGGCGTGGAGATACGCAGTATTTT
TRBV11-2	TRBJ2-2	NA	once	CASSYLANTGELFF	TGTGCCAGCAGTTACCTAGCGAACACCGGGGAGCTGTTTTTT
TRBV6-4	TRBJ2-1	TRBD2	few	CASSDSDGTSGDEQFF	TGTGCCAGCAGTGACTCGGACGGGACTAGCGGCGATGAGCAGTTCTTC
TRBV7-7	TRBJ2-1	TRBD2	NA	CASSPSGRGGEQFF	TGTGCTAGCAGCCCTAGCGGGAGGGGAGGTGAGCAGTTCTTC
TRBV27	TRBJ2-1	TRBD1	NA	CASSSTTSGTEYNEQFF	TGTGCCAGCAGTTCAACTACCTCCGGGACAGAATACAATGAGCAGTTCTTC
TRBV12-5	TRBJ2-1	TRBD2	NA	CASGLSTTWASGDYNEQFF	TGTGCTAGTGGTTTGTCGACAACGTGGGCTAGCGGGGACTACAATGAGCAGTTCTTC